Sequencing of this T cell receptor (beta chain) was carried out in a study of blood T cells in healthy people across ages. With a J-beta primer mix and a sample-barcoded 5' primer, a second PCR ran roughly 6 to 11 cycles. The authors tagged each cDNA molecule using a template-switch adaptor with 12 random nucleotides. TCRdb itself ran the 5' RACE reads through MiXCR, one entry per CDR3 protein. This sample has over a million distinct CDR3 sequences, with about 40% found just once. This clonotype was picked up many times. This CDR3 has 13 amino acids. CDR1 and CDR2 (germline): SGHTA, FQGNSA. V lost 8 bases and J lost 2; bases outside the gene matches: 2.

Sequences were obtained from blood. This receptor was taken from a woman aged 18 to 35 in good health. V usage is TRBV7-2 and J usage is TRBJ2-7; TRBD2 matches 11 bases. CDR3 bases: TGTGCCAGCGGGACTAGCGGCACCTACGAGCAGTACTTC. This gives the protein CASGTSGTYEQYF.